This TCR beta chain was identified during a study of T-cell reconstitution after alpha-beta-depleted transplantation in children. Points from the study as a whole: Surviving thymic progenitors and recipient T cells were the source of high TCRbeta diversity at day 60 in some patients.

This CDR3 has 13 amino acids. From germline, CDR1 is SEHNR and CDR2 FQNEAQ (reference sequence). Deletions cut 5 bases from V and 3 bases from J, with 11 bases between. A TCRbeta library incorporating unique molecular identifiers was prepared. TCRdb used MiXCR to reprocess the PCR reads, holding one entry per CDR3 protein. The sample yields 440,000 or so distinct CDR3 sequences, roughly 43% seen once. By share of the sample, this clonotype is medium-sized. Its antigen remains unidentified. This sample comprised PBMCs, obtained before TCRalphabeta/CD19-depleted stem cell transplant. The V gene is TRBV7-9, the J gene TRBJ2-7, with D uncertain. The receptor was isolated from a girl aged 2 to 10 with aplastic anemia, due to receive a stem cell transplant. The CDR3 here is CASSPKVGYEQYF. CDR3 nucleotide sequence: TGTGCCAGCAGCCCGAAGGTTGGCTACGAGCAGTACTTC.